One sample yielded the 8 T cell receptor beta chains listed below, sequenced in a study of post-analysis software for immune sequencing data. Regarding the study as a whole: In patients, four to six TRBV segments were more frequent than in controls, with TRBV5-6, TRBV5-1 and TRBV20-1 among them.

These receptors' antigens are unknown. Researchers reported that TCR beta cDNA libraries carried unique molecular identifiers. TCRdb re-called the PCR reads with MiXCR, one entry per CDR3 protein. The data contain hundreds of thousands of distinct CDR3 sequences, around 40% of them singletons. The sequencing input was blood. The source of these receptors is a girl between 5 and 17 years old with multiple sclerosis.

The chain links TRBV20-1 to TRBJ1-5; 12 bases map to TRBD1. Looked up from germline, CDR1 is DFQATT and CDR2 is SNEGSKA (reference sequence). Losses at the gene ends were 3 bases for V and 2 bases for J; bases not matched to a gene: 5. The CDR3 loop spans 16 amino acids. CDR3 coding DNA: TGCAGTGCTAGGGGTGGGACAGGGGGCCGCAATCAGCCCCAGCATTTT. The encoded protein is CSARGGTGGRNQPQHF.

The chain joins TRBV28 to TRBJ2-4, with 11 nucleotides matching TRBD2. This CDR3 spans 17 amino acids. Germline lookup yields CDR1 MDHEN and CDR2 SYDVKM. V gave up 8 bases and J gave up 0 bases; unmatched junction bases: 9. The CDR3 DNA sequence: TGTGCCAGCGGTCCTAGCGGGAGGATCCTAGCCAAAAACATTCAGTACTTC. Its translation is CASGPSGRILAKNIQYF.

The genes are TRBV27 and TRBJ2-7; the D gene is possibly TRBD2 (9 bases). The CDR3 is 19 residues long. CDR1 and CDR2 from the germline V gene are MNHEY and SMNVEV (reference sequence). Trimming removed 4 bases at V and 5 bases at J, with 30 bases between. CDR3 in DNA: TGTGCCAGCAGTTCCCAACTTACAGGGGGACTAGCAGGAAGCCACGAGCAGTACTTC. It specifies CASSSQLTGGLAGSHEQYF.

This clonotype was counted between two and nine times. This sequence joins TRBV12-3 or TRBV12-4 and TRBJ2-5, with 7 nucleotides matching TRBD2. V lost 5 bases and J lost 3; bases outside the gene matches: 9. This CDR3 has 15 amino acids. The DNA of the CDR3 is TGTGCCAGCAGTCAGGCGGGAGTCCGGAAAGAGACCCAGTACTTC. Amino acids: CASSQAGVRKETQYF.

As for this clonotype: Germline is not matched at one junction end, which may reflect a read error. The V gene is TRBV13, the J gene TRBJ2-3; perhaps TRBD1 as D (5 bases). This CDR3 contains 15 residues. The V gene's germline CDR1 is PRHDT and CDR2 FYEKMQ (reference sequence). The CDR3 bases are TGTGCCAGCAGCTTCTCAGGGCTTAGCACAGACACGCAGTATTTT. Its protein product is CASSFSGLSTDTQYF.

This CDR3 is CASSQPVTGDGYTF. The CDR3 DNA follows: TGTGCCAGCAGCCAGCCGGTGACAGGGGATGGCTACACCTTC. The V gene is TRBV7-9, the J gene TRBJ1-2, with 8 bases lining up with TRBD1. Germline loops: CDR1 SEHNR, CDR2 FQNEAQ (reference sequence). V shed 5 bases, J shed 6 bases, and the junction held 8 bases outside the gene matches. The CDR3 contains 14 residues. The full variable domain, completed using reference TRBV7-9 and TRBJ1-2, is DTGVSQNPRHKITKRGQNVTFRCDPISEHNRLYWYRQTLGQGPEFLTYFQNEAQLEKSRLLSDRFSAERPKGSFSTLEIQRTEQGDSAMYLCASSQPVTGDGYTFGSGTRLTVV.

V gene TRBV2 combines with J gene TRBJ2-1; tentatively, D is TRBD2 (6 bases). The germline V gene encodes CDR1 SNHLY and CDR2 FYNNEI. V lost 7 bases and J 6 bases, leaving 13 bases between the germline ends. This CDR3 is 13 amino acids long. CDR3 loop: CASIRLEGNEQFF. As DNA, the CDR3 is TGTGCCAGCATTAGACTAGAGGGCAATGAGCAGTTCTTC.

This chain uses TRBV27 with TRBJ1-4; D is perhaps TRBD1 (6 bases). The germline CDR1 and CDR2 sequences are MNHEY and SMNVEV (reference sequence). The CDR3 has 13 residues. V was pared by 8 bases and J by 8 bases, with 15 bases between. CDR3 sequence: CASQTGLNEKLFF. The CDR3 nucleotides are TGTGCCAGCCAAACAGGGCTGAACGAAAAACTGTTTTTT. Complete variable domain (other parts from reference TRBV27 and TRBJ1-4): EAQVTQNPRYLITVTGKKLTVTCSQNMNHEYMSWYRQDPGLGLRQIYYSMNVEVTDKGDVPEGYKVSRKEKRNFPLILESPSPNQTSLYFCASQTGLNEKLFFGSGTQLSVL.